Reported below is one T cell receptor beta chain. Its antigen is as yet unknown. From the RACE reads, TCRdb called clonotypes with MiXCR, one entry per CDR3 protein. The sample holds tens of thousands of distinct CDR3 sequences, 9.5% to 12% seen once. CDR3 length: 17 residues. Losses at the gene ends were 3 bases for V and 3 bases for J; bases not matched to a gene: 9. Germline CDR1 ENHRY, CDR2 SYGVKD. This entry comes from a study of human T cells and chemical hapten exposure. Study details: Patch tests of 0.01% DPC on the upper back were read at 6 days. Mainly, slight library volume differences in the pool made TCR yields vary. Findings and caveats of the study: TCRs above 1 in 1000 frequency did not change with DPC sensitization.

Time point reported: patch test 1, 2 weeks after DPC sensitization. Treatment reported: therapeutic diphenylcyclopropenone sensitization with weekly scalp DPC. Blood collection happened ahead of applying each patch test. The sequence was obtained from a woman between 45 and 65 years old with alopecia areata. Some clones in this sample may be carry-over from other donors' samples. The V call is TRBV10-3, the J call TRBJ2-1; TRBD2 aligns across 9 bases. Source: whole blood, taken in connection with sensitization to the hapten diphenylcyclopropenone (DPC). Here the CDR3 reads CAISDRGGRENYNEQFF. The DNA for the CDR3 is TGTGCCATCAGTGATCGGGGCGGGAGGGAGAACTACAATGAGCAGTTCTTC.